The next 19 T cell receptor beta chains were all read from a single sample in a study of T cells in Graves' hyperthyroidism and ophthalmopathy. Amplification targeted TCR beta CDR3 regions from RNA transcripts. The study used the HTBI primer set for a first-round RT-PCR of the TCR CDR3. TCRdb itself ran the multiplex PCR reads through MiXCR, one entry per CDR3 protein. This sample has about 320,000 distinct CDR3 sequences, with roughly 17% found just once. The specimen sequenced was blood. The source of these receptors is a man aged 30 to 45 with Graves' hyperthyroidism.

This clonotype was observed many times. The chain employs TRBV13 and TRBJ2-6; 7 bases agree with TRBD2. V was clipped by 0 bases and J by 0 bases; unmatched bases: 11. Germline values: CDR1 PRHDT, CDR2 FYEKMQ (reference sequence). The CDR3 has 20 residues. The CDR3 is CASSLGSREGTSSGANVLTF. The CDR3 DNA follows: TGTGCCAGCAGCTTAGGCTCTAGGGAGGGGACCAGCTCTGGGGCCAACGTCCTGACTTTC.

The rearrangement uses TRBV29-1 and TRBJ2-2; D assignment may be TRBD1 or TRBD2 (5 bases each). Trimming cost V 5 bases and J 3 bases, with 13 bases left between them. CDR3 length equals 14 residues. The germline gives CDR1 SQVTM, CDR2 ANQGSEA. The DNA of the CDR3 is TGCAGCGTTAGGAGGACAACCGACACCGGGGAGCTGTTTTTT. Protein: CSVRRTTDTGELFF.

This clonotype was seen repeatedly, ten times or more. The chain employs TRBV2 and TRBJ1-1, with 7 bases aligning to TRBD1. Germline values: CDR1 SNHLY, CDR2 FYNNEI. V was pared by 6 bases and J by 3 bases, with 7 bases of the junction left unmatched. This CDR3 comprises 14 residues. The CDR3 is CASSETGRYTEAFF. Here the CDR3 DNA reads TGTGCCAGCAGCGAGACAGGGAGGTACACTGAAGCTTTCTTT.

This clonotype has just a few counts. The chain is built from TRBV24-1 and TRBJ2-1; TRBD2 aligns across 11 bases. With V trimmed by 4 bases and J by 1 base, 2 bases remained unmatched. The CDR3 spans 16 residues. Germline CDR1 and CDR2: KGHDR and SFDVKD. In DNA, the CDR3 is TGTGCCACCAGTGAGCTAGCGGGAGGATCCTACAATGAGCAGTTCTTC. It codes for CATSELAGGSYNEQFF.

This chain connects TRBV5-1 to TRBJ2-5, with D tentatively TRBD2 (7 bases). The CDR3 covers 16 residues. V was cut by 5 bases and J by 2 bases, with 19 bases left in between. Germline V lookup: CDR1 SGHRS, CDR2 YFSETQ. DNA of the CDR3: TGCGCCAGCAGGGGGGAAGCGGGGACAAGTCAAGAGACCCAGTACTTC. Protein sequence: CASRGEAGTSQETQYF.

The CDR3 is CSVVWETYEQYF. The CDR3 DNA reads TGCAGCGTTGTCTGGGAGACCTACGAGCAGTACTTC. The rearrangement joins TRBV29-1 to TRBJ2-7; D might be TRBD2 (5 bases). Trimming stripped 4 bases from V and 2 bases from J, with 9 bases between. CDR1 is SQVTM, CDR2 ANQGSEA, per germline. The CDR3 has 12 residues.

This clonotype has a count of ten or more. The chain recombines TRBV27 with TRBJ2-3, with a weak D call TRBD1 (5 bases). The CDR3 loop spans 14 amino acids. Germline CDR1 and CDR2: MNHEY and SMNVEV (reference sequence). V lost 6 bases to trimming and J lost 4 bases, with 14 bases between them. The CDR3 nucleotides read TGTGCCAGCAGGATTCAGGGAAGCGCAGATACGCAGTATTTT. It yields the protein CASRIQGSADTQYF.

This clonotype appeared a few times. The chain employs TRBV12-3 or TRBV12-4 and TRBJ2-6; D gene ambiguous. Trimming took off 5 bases at V and 0 bases at J, with 8 bases between the two ends. The CDR3 length is 15 residues. DNA of the CDR3: TGTGCCAGCAGTCCCGCCATCTCTGGGGCCAACGTCCTGACTTTC. Residues: CASSPAISGANVLTF.

Only a few counts were recorded for this clonotype. V gene TRBV12-3 or TRBV12-4 combines with J gene TRBJ1-2; D remains unclear. The V end was cut by 11 bases, the J end by 7 bases, with 11 bases between. The CDR3 covers 10 residues. CDR3 loop: CAVAEPGYTF. DNA of the CDR3: TGTGCCGTAGCGGAACCTGGCTACACCTTC.

This clonotype has a handful of counts. This chain uses TRBV12-3 or TRBV12-4 with TRBJ2-1, with 11 bases fitting TRBD2. The CDR3 totals 15 residues. V dropped 11 bases and J dropped 6; count of bases not matched to a gene: 12. CDR3 sequence reads: CAGGGGLAGTNEQFF. The CDR3 DNA is TGTGCCGGCGGGGGAGGACTAGCGGGTACCAATGAGCAGTTCTTC.

This clonotype was observed a handful of times. The gene calls are TRBV6-1 and TRBJ2-2, with 8 bases that match TRBD1. This CDR3 has 14 residues. The germline CDR1 and CDR2 sequences are MNHNS and SASEGT. The V and J ends lost 6 bases and 4 bases, in that order; junction bases with no gene match: 4. The CDR3 reads CASRDRAGTGELFF. CDR3 DNA: TGTGCCAGCAGGGACAGGGCGGGCACCGGGGAGCTGTTTTTT.

This clonotype was seen at least ten times. This chain uses TRBV28 with TRBJ1-1; D call uncertain. V shed 6 bases and J shed 5 bases, with 19 bases lying between them. Germline V gives CDR1 MDHEN, CDR2 SYDVKM. This CDR3 spans 15 amino acids. CDR3 DNA: TGTGCCAGCAGCCTTACCCCTACCGGGAATACTGAAGCTTTCTTT. Protein product: CASSLTPTGNTEAFF.

The genes are TRBV5-1 and TRBJ2-5; 10 positions match TRBD2. V lost 2 bases, J lost 4 bases, and 2 bases stayed unmatched. The CDR3 consists of 14 residues. CDR1 and CDR2 (germline): SGHRS, YFSETQ. This CDR3 reads CASSFSSGGETQYF. The DNA for the CDR3 is TGCGCCAGCAGCTTCTCTAGCGGGGGAGAGACCCAGTACTTC.

This clonotype was seen ten or more times. The rearrangement links TRBV12-3 or TRBV12-4 to TRBJ2-3; D not resolved. The length of the CDR3 is 14 residues. V lost 6 bases to trimming and J lost 3 bases, with 13 bases between them. The CDR3 region has the DNA TGTGCCAGCAGCCGACCCCTGGATACAGATACGCAGTATTTT. Translation: CASSRPLDTDTQYF.

This clonotype has only a few counts. The chain couples TRBV7-2 to TRBJ1-5, with a weak D call TRBD1 (5 bases). The CDR3 contains 15 residues. Germline CDR1 and CDR2: SGHTA and FQGNSA. V was pared by 5 bases and J by 7 bases, with 18 bases between. CDR3 coding DNA: TGTGCCAGCAGCCTAATGGTCGGGGCGGAACAGCCCCAGCATTTT. It specifies CASSLMVGAEQPQHF. The entire variable domain, with the rest obtained from reference TRBV7-2 and TRBJ1-5, is as follows: GAGVSQSPSNKVTEKGKDVELRCDPISGHTALYWYRQSLGQGLEFLIYFQGNSAPDKSGLPSDRFSAERTGGSVSTLTIQRTQQEDSAVYLCASSLMVGAEQPQHFGDGTRLSIL.

The rearrangement uses TRBV10-2 and TRBJ2-7; possible D gene TRBD2, 7 bases. Trimming pared 10 bases from V and 0 bases from J, leaving 10 bases between. CDR3 length: 12 residues. CDR1 is WSHSY and CDR2 is SAAADI in the germline V gene. The CDR3 reads CATGDYSYEQYF. DNA for the CDR3: TGCGCCACAGGGGACTACTCCTACGAGCAGTACTTC.

About this clonotype: Compared with germline, one end of the junction differs, possibly owing to a read error. The chain is built from TRBV19 and TRBJ1-1, with a weak D call TRBD1 (6 bases). Germline CDR1 LNHDA, CDR2 SQIVND (reference sequence). The CDR3 totals 15 residues. For the CDR3, the DNA is TGTGCCAGTACCCTGAGGGGGGAGACGAACGCTGAAGCTTTCTTT. It yields the protein CASTLRGETNAEAFF.

This clonotype was observed a handful of times. The chain joins TRBV19 to TRBJ1-1, with D possibly matching TRBD1 (5 bases). This CDR3 has 15 amino acids. Germline CDR1 LNHDA, CDR2 SQIVND (reference sequence). V was clipped by 5 bases and J by 5 bases, with 18 bases between them. Written as DNA, the CDR3 is TGTGCCAGTAGTTCGGGACCTAAAGGAGAGACTGAAGCTTTCTTT. It yields the protein CASSSGPKGETEAFF.

As concerns this clonotype: One end of the junction varies from germline; a read error may be responsible. This sequence joins TRBV18 and TRBJ1-2; tentatively, D is TRBD1 (6 bases). The CDR3 contains 15 residues. Germline V CDR1 and CDR2: KGHSH, LQKENI. Written as DNA, the CDR3 is TGTGCCAGCTCTCCACCGTCACAGGGAGGGTATGGCTACACCTTC. This translates into CASSPPSQGGYGYTF.